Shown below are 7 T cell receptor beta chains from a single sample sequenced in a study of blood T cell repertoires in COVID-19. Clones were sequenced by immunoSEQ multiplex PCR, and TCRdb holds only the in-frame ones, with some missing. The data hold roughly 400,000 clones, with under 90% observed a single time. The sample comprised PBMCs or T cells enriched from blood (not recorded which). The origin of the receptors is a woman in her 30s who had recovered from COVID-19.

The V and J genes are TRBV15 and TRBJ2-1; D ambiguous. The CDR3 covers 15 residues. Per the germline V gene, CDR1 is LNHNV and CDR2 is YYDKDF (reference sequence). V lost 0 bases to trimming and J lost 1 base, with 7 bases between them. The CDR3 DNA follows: TGTGCCACCAGCAGAGATCCCAGGTCCTACAATGAGCAGTTCTTC. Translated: CATSRDPRSYNEQFF.

The CDR3 loop is CASGSPGLLRDTGELFF. The CDR3 DNA reads TGTGCTAGTGGTTCGCCGGGACTCTTGAGGGACACCGGGGAGCTGTTTTTT. This rearrangement joins TRBV12-5 to TRBJ2-2, with D possibly being TRBD2 (6 bases). The CDR3 loop spans 17 amino acids. The V gene's germline CDR1 is LGHNT and CDR2 FRNRAP. V lost 4 bases, J lost 3 bases, and 18 bases lay in between.

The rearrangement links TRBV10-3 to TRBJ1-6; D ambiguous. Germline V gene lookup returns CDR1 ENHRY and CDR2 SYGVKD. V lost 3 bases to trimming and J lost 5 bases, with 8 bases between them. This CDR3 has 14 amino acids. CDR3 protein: CAISEWEDNSPLHF. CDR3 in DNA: TGTGCCATCAGTGAATGGGAGGATAATTCACCCCTCCACTTT.

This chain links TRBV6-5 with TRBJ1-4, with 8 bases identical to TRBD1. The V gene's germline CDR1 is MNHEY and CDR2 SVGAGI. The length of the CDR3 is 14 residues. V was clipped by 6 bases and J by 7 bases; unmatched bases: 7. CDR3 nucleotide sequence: TGTGCCAGCAGAGACAGGGGCGGGGGTGAAAAACTGTTTTTT. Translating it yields CASRDRGGGEKLFF.

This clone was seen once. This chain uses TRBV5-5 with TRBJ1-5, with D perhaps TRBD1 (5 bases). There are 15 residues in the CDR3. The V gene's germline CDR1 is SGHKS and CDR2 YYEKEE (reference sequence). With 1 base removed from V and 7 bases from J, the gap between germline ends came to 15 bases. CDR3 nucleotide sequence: TGTGCCAGCAGCTTGAAGGTCCAGGGCCGACAGCCCCAGCATTTT. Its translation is CASSLKVQGRQPQHF.

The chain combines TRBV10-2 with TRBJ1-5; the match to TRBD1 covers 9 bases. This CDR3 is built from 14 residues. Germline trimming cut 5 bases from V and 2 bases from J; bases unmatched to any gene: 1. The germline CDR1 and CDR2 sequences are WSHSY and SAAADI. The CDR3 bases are TGCGCCAGCAGTAGGGACAGGGGCAATCAGCCCCAGCATTTT. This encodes CASSRDRGNQPQHF.

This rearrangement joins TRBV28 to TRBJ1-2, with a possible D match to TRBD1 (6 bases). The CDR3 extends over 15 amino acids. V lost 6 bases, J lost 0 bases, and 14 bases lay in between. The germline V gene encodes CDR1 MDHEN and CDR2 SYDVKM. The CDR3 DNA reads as TGTGCCAGCAGCTCCTCTGACAGGCCTAACTATGGCTACACCTTC. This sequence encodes CASSSSDRPNYGYTF.